The 9 T cell receptor beta chains listed next were all sequenced from one sample in a study of T cells in Graves' hyperthyroidism and ophthalmopathy. Amplification of TCR beta CDR3 regions was performed using RNA transcripts as template. The TCR CDR3 was amplified in a first-round RT-PCR using the HTBI primer set. Using its own MiXCR run on the multiplex PCR reads, TCRdb lists one record per CDR3 protein. The sample lists roughly 630,000 distinct CDR3 sequences, 15% to 18% occurring once. The sequencing sample was made of blood. Source of these receptors: a woman aged 25 to 45 with Graves' hyperthyroidism.

The chain uses TRBV7-9 and TRBJ2-1; D is perhaps TRBD2 (7 bases). The CDR3 contains 15 residues. Trimming took off 1 base at V and 12 bases at J, with 19 bases between the two ends. Germline V gene data show CDR1 as SEHNR and CDR2 as FQNEAQ (reference sequence). The DNA for the CDR3 is TGTGCCAGCAGCTTAGTAGTAGCCGGGGGGCTGGTGCAGTTCTTC. Translating gives CASSLVVAGGLVQFF. The variable domain in full, completed from reference TRBV7-9 and TRBJ2-1, reads DTGVSQNPRHKITKRGQNVTFRCDPISEHNRLYWYRQTLGQGPEFLTYFQNEAQLEKSRLLSDRFSAERPKGSFSTLEIQRTEQGDSAMYLCASSLVVAGGLVQFFGPGTRLTVL.

The V and J genes are TRBV7-9 and TRBJ1-4; 9 nucleotides match TRBD1. The CDR3 is 16 amino acids. Trimming removed 5 bases from V and 3 bases from J; junction bases left unmatched: 7. The germline V gene encodes CDR1 SEHNR and CDR2 FQNEAQ (reference sequence). CDR3 DNA sequence: TGTGCCAGCAGCGATCCCGGGACAGGGCCTAATGAAAAACTGTTTTTT. Encoded protein: CASSDPGTGPNEKLFF. The full variable domain, completed using reference TRBV7-9 and TRBJ1-4, is DTGVSQNPRHKITKRGQNVTFRCDPISEHNRLYWYRQTLGQGPEFLTYFQNEAQLEKSRLLSDRFSAERPKGSFSTLEIQRTEQGDSAMYLCASSDPGTGPNEKLFFGSGTQLSVL.

This clonotype was seen many times. CDR3 DNA: TGTGCCAGCAGTGAAGGAGGGTTTATGACTGAAGCTTTCTTT. Its protein is CASSEGGFMTEAFF. The V call is TRBV6-1, the J call TRBJ1-1; no clear D. V was cut by 1 base and J by 5 bases, with 11 bases left in between. The CDR3 extends over 14 amino acids. Germline CDR1 and CDR2: MNHNS and SASEGT.

There are many counts of this clonotype. V and J are TRBV6-2 or TRBV6-3 and TRBJ2-3; D remains unclear. The CDR3 contains 17 residues. The V gene's germline CDR1 is MNHEY and CDR2 SVGEGT. V was cut by 4 bases and J by 4 bases, with 21 bases left in between. The CDR3 loop is CASSSIPRFELADTQYF. In DNA form, the CDR3 reads TGTGCCAGCAGTTCGATCCCTCGATTCGAGTTGGCAGATACGCAGTATTTT.

This clonotype was counted ten times or more. The chain couples TRBV7-8 to TRBJ2-7; 9 positions match TRBD1. Per the germline V gene, CDR1 is SGHVS and CDR2 is FQNEAQ. V was clipped by 8 bases and J by 0 bases; unmatched bases: 5. The CDR3 spans 14 residues. The CDR3 bases are TGTGCCAGCTTGGGGACAGGGAGCTCCTACGAGCAGTACTTC. This encodes CASLGTGSSYEQYF. Together with reference TRBV7-8 and TRBJ2-7, the CDR3 gives the full variable domain: GAGVSQSPRYKVAKRGQDVALRCDPISGHVSLFWYQQALGQGPEFLTYFQNEAQLDKSGLPSDRFFAERPEGSVSTLKIQRTQQEDSAVYLCASLGTGSSYEQYFGPGTRLTVT.

This clonotype was seen at least ten times. The chain carries TRBV20-1 and TRBJ2-1, with 11 bases lining up with TRBD2. From germline, CDR1 is DFQATT and CDR2 SNEGSKA (reference sequence). Trimming took 3 bases from V and 8 from J; bases not matched to a gene: 9. The CDR3 runs to 15 residues. The CDR3 nucleotides read TGCAGTGCTAGTGCAACTAGCGGGAGTATCGATGAGCAGTTCTTC. This gives the protein CSASATSGSIDEQFF.

In its sample, this clonotype was seen many times. This chain joins TRBV7-9 and TRBJ2-7; 7 bases align to TRBD1. The CDR3 loop spans 14 amino acids. V lost 4 bases, J lost 0 bases, and 3 bases stayed unmatched. Germline-derived CDR1 and CDR2 are SEHNR and FQNEAQ (reference sequence). CDR3 loop: CASSYRDSSYEQYF. In DNA form, the CDR3 reads TGTGCCAGCAGCTACCGGGACAGCTCCTACGAGCAGTACTTC. Using reference TRBV7-9 and TRBJ2-7 for the parts outside the CDR3, the full variable domain is DTGVSQNPRHKITKRGQNVTFRCDPISEHNRLYWYRQTLGQGPEFLTYFQNEAQLEKSRLLSDRFSAERPKGSFSTLEIQRTEQGDSAMYLCASSYRDSSYEQYFGPGTRLTVT.

This clonotype came up many times. The rearrangement links TRBV29-1 to TRBJ2-7; TRBD1 agrees at 8 bases. Trimming took 1 base from V and 2 from J; bases not matched to a gene: 4. CDR1 SQVTM and CDR2 ANQGSEA come from the germline V gene. The CDR3 runs 14 residues. CDR3 bases: TGCAGCGTTGAAGCTGGACAGGGCACCTACGAGCAGTACTTC. It codes for CSVEAGQGTYEQYF.

This clonotype appeared a few times. The CDR3 DNA sequence: TGTGCCAGCAGCCAAGAGTCAGGCCTAGCATACTACAATGAGCAGTTCTTC. This codes for CASSQESGLAYYNEQFF. The V gene is TRBV14, the J gene TRBJ2-1, with TRBD2 as a possible D gene (5 bases). Germline CDR1 and CDR2: SGHDN and FVKESK. V was shortened by 0 bases and J by 3 bases, with 15 bases between the two germline ends. This CDR3 has 17 residues. The full variable domain, its missing parts supplied by reference TRBV14 and TRBJ2-1, is EAGVTQFPSHSVIEKGQTVTLRCDPISGHDNLYWYRRVMGKEIKFLLHFVKESKQDESGMPNNRFLAERTGGTYSTLKVQPAELEDSGVYFCASSQESGLAYYNEQFFGPGTRLTVL.